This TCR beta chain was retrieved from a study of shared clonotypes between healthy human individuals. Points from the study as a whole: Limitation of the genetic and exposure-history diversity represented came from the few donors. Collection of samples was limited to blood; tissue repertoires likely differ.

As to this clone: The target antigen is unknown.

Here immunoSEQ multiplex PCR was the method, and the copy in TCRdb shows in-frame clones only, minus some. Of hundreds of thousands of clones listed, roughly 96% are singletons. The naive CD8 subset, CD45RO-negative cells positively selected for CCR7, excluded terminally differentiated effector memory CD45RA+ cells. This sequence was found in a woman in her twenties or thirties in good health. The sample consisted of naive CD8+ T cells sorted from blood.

The chain's CDR3 is CASGRAEREDNEQFF. The CDR3 DNA is TGTGCCAGCGGCCGAGCGGAGCGGGAAGACAATGAGCAGTTCTTC. The J gene is TRBJ2-1, the V gene TRBV7-9, with TRBD2 identical over 7 bases. Germline-derived CDR1 and CDR2 are SEHNR and FQNEAQ (reference sequence). V shed 8 bases, J shed 5 bases, and the junction held 12 bases outside the gene matches. The CDR3 is 15 amino acids. Full variable domain (remainder filled in from reference TRBV7-9 and TRBJ2-1): DTGVSQNPRHKITKRGQNVTFRCDPISEHNRLYWYRQTLGQGPEFLTYFQNEAQLEKSRLLSDRFSAERPKGSFSTLEIQRTEQGDSAMYLCASGRAEREDNEQFFGPGTRLTVL.